These 8 T cell receptor beta chains share one sample of origin, sequenced in a study of T cell clones after liver transplantation. TCRdb's table, derived via immunoSEQ multiplex PCR, lists solely in-frame clones and lacks some. The sample lists 6,000 to 9,000 clones; around 80% were seen once. Material: CD8+ T cells from blood, obtained before liver transplant. The receptors derive from a human donor who received a liver transplant.

Relative to its sample, this clone is medium-sized. V gene TRBV28 combines with J gene TRBJ1-3; D unclear. Trimming removed 6 bases from V and 10 bases from J, with 10 bases in between. Looked up from germline, CDR1 is MDHEN and CDR2 is SYDVKM. There are 11 residues in the CDR3. Here the CDR3 reads CASRLGRTIYF. Written as DNA, the CDR3 is TGTGCCAGCAGACTGGGCCGGACCATATATTTT.

The J gene is TRBJ1-2, the V gene TRBV28; possible D gene TRBD1, 5 bases. V was pared by 6 bases and J by 6 bases, with 14 bases between. The CDR3 totals 13 residues. The V gene's germline CDR1 is MDHEN and CDR2 SYDVKM. The CDR3 DNA reads TGTGCCAGCAGATGGGGCCTTACAGATGGCTACACCTTC. It yields the protein CASRWGLTDGYTF.

V and J are TRBV9 and TRBJ2-3; TRBD1 aligns across 10 bases. Per germline, CDR1 SGDLS and CDR2 YYNGEE. CDR3 size: 18 residues. Trimming removed 4 bases from V and 3 bases from J; junction bases left unmatched: 14. CDR3 bases: TGTGCCAGCAGCTTCCCCGGGACAGGGGACGTTGAGACAGATACGCAGTATTTT. It is translated as CASSFPGTGDVETDTQYF.

This clone was recorded once. The gene calls are TRBV7-8 and TRBJ2-3; D call uncertain. The CDR3 runs 15 residues. Deletions cut 5 bases from V and 5 bases from J, with 17 bases between. Per the germline V gene, CDR1 is SGHVS and CDR2 is FQNEAQ. CDR3 region: CASSPYQVPGDTQYF. The DNA for the CDR3 is TGTGCCAGCAGCCCCTACCAAGTCCCGGGAGATACGCAGTATTTT.

Within the sample, this clone is medium-sized. The V gene is TRBV30, the J gene TRBJ2-3, with D perhaps matching TRBD2 (6 bases). Germline CDR1 GTSNPN, CDR2 SVGIG (reference sequence). The CDR3 has 15 residues. V gave up 0 bases and J gave up 2 bases, with 12 bases separating them. CDR3 nucleotides: TGTGCCTGGAGTGTTGGGGACTTACTCACAGATACGCAGTATTTT. Amino acid sequence: CAWSVGDLLTDTQYF.

This clone was counted only a few times. The chain links TRBV5-6 to TRBJ2-1, with TRBD2 as a possible D gene (6 bases). Germline CDR1 SGHDT, CDR2 YYEEEE. The CDR3 contains 15 residues. Trimming shortened V by 1 base and J by 4 bases, and 12 bases separated the two germline ends. The CDR3 DNA sequence: TGTGCCAGCAGCTTGCCCGGGGACTTTTACAATGAGCAGTTCTTC. It yields the protein CASSLPGDFYNEQFF.

The chain recombines TRBV27 with TRBJ1-4; D is perhaps TRBD1 (5 bases). V lost 5 bases and J lost 8, with 18 bases in between. The CDR3 covers 15 residues. Germline V gene sequence: CDR1 MNHEY, CDR2 SMNVEV (reference sequence). CDR3 sequence (DNA): TGTGCCAGCAGTCCCATTACAGGCAATAACGAAAAACTGTTTTTT. Encoded protein: CASSPITGNNEKLFF.

J is TRBJ1-2 and V is TRBV9, with 10 nucleotides matching TRBD1. CDR1 and CDR2 from the germline V gene are SGDLS and YYNGEE. V dropped 4 bases and J dropped 3; count of bases not matched to a gene: 9. CDR3 length equals 16 residues. CDR3 bases: TGTGCCAGCAGCCCACCACCTGGGACAGGGGACTATGGCTACACCTTC. Translating it yields CASSPPPGTGDYGYTF.